The 31 T cell receptor beta chains given below trace back to one sample, sequenced in a study of T cell responses to AZD1222 COVID-19 vaccine (dated by TCRdb to the early 2020s). Libraries were constructed by the immunoSEQ multiplex PCR assay. The table comes from immuneACCESS by way of TCRdb, which keeps in-frame sequences with V and J called. Part of the clones is missing from these tables; in studies checked, under half for an unresolved V gene and the rest for unknown reasons. The sample contains 170,000 or so clones, approximately 90% of them found a single time. The biggest ten clones account for approximately 3% of the sample. The sample's time point label is to be understood as: baseline before first vaccination. The source material was peripheral blood, sampled on day 0 of AZD1222 vaccination. The origin of the receptors is an adult in good health.

The chain uses TRBV5-1 and TRBJ2-7; perhaps TRBD1 as D (6 bases). CDR1 SGHRS and CDR2 YFSETQ come from the germline V gene. This CDR3 comprises 16 residues. V was shortened by 4 bases and J by 2 bases, with 19 bases between the two germline ends. CDR3 bases: TGCGCCAGCAGCCCTTGGATGCAGGGGCCCACCTACGAGCAGTACTTC. Its protein is CASSPWMQGPTYEQYF.

This clone was observed a few times. V is TRBV4-2 and J is TRBJ1-4; perhaps TRBD1 as D (5 bases). The CDR3 extends over 15 amino acids. Germline V gene data show CDR1 as LGHNA and CDR2 as YNFKEQ. Trimming left V 2 bases short and J 7 bases short, with 14 bases between. CDR3 amino acids: CASSQNRGMSEKLFF. In DNA, the CDR3 is TGTGCCAGCAGCCAAAACCGGGGGATGAGTGAAAAACTGTTTTTT.

CDR3 sequence (DNA): TGTGCCAGCAGTTGGGGCGCTGAAGCTTTCTTT. It codes for CASSWGAEAFF. This chain links TRBV25-1 with TRBJ1-1; the D gene is possibly TRBD1 (5 bases). This CDR3 spans 11 amino acids. Germline loops: CDR1 MGHDK, CDR2 SYGVNS. The V end was cut by 5 bases, the J end by 6 bases, with 7 bases between.

J is TRBJ1-4 and V is TRBV14, with 10 bases aligning to TRBD1. This CDR3 contains 19 residues. Looked up from germline, CDR1 is SGHDN and CDR2 is FVKESK. Losses at the gene ends were 3 bases for V and 7 bases for J; bases not matched to a gene: 17. The CDR3 DNA reads TGTGCCAGCAGCCATCCGCTAGGACAGGGGGACCGGCGAGGTGAAAAACTGTTTTTT. Translating gives CASSHPLGQGDRRGEKLFF. Together with reference TRBV14 and TRBJ1-4, the CDR3 gives the full variable domain: EAGVTQFPSHSVIEKGQTVTLRCDPISGHDNLYWYRRVMGKEIKFLLHFVKESKQDESGMPNNRFLAERTGGTYSTLKVQPAELEDSGVYFCASSHPLGQGDRRGEKLFFGSGTQLSVL.

The V gene is TRBV9, the J gene TRBJ1-2, with a weak D call TRBD1 (6 bases). This CDR3 is built from 14 residues. V gave up 0 bases and J gave up 6 bases, with 12 bases separating them. In germline, CDR1 is SGDLS, CDR2 YYNGEE. CDR3 region: CASSVGQGSHGYTF. Here the CDR3 DNA reads TGTGCCAGCAGCGTAGGTCAGGGGAGTCATGGCTACACCTTC.

This chain joins TRBV18 and TRBJ2-2; 7 nucleotides line up with TRBD1. The CDR3 consists of 15 residues. Trimming removed 6 bases from V and 6 bases from J; junction bases left unmatched: 10. Per germline, CDR1 KGHSH and CDR2 LQKENI. CDR3 nucleotides: TGTGCCAGCTCGCCCGACAGGGTTCAGGCCGGGGAGCTGTTTTTT. Translating gives CASSPDRVQAGELFF.

V usage is TRBV1 and J usage is TRBJ2-2. TRBV1 is tagged as a pseudogene. The CDR3 extends over 16 amino acids. The CDR3 DNA reads as TGCACCAGCAGGGGGAAAGGGGGGAAGAACACCGGGGAGCTGTTTTTT. It encodes CTSRGKGGKNTGELFF.

The chain joins TRBV29-1 to TRBJ1-2; D is unclear. The germline gives CDR1 SQVTM, CDR2 ANQGSEA. V lost 8 bases, J lost 2 bases, and 12 bases lay in between. The CDR3 is made up of 12 amino acids. In DNA, the CDR3 is TGCAGCATCGAGGATCTGAACTATGGCTACACCTTC. Protein: CSIEDLNYGYTF.

This clone was counted between two and nine times. The V gene is TRBV4-2, the J gene TRBJ1-4; no definite D call. Trimming took off 2 bases at V and 8 bases at J, with 6 bases between the two ends. The germline CDR1 and CDR2 sequences are LGHNA and YNFKEQ. CDR3 length: 12 amino acids. The CDR3 sequence is CASSQRQEKLFF. In nucleotides, the CDR3 is TGTGCCAGCAGCCAACGGCAAGAAAAACTGTTTTTT.

The rearrangement uses TRBV5-6 and TRBJ2-5, with D uncertain. Trimming left V 3 bases short and J 5 bases short, with 11 bases between. This CDR3 spans 13 amino acids. Germline CDR1 reads SGHDT; CDR2 reads YYEEEE. The chain's CDR3 is CASSSLGPETQYF. The CDR3 DNA reads TGTGCCAGCAGCTCCCTTGGGCCGGAGACCCAGTACTTC. Together with reference TRBV5-6 and TRBJ2-5, the CDR3 gives the full variable domain: DAGVTQSPTHLIKTRGQQVTLRCSPKSGHDTVSWYQQALGQGPQFIFQYYEEEERQRGNFPDRFSGHQFPNYSSELNVNALLLGDSALYLCASSSLGPETQYFGPGTRLLVL.

The rearrangement links TRBV6-2 or TRBV6-3 to TRBJ2-4; 11 bases are a match to TRBD2. The ends lost 6 bases at V and 3 bases at J; junction bases unmatched: 4. The CDR3 is made up of 15 amino acids. Germline V gene data show CDR1 as MNHEY and CDR2 as SVGEGT. The CDR3 region is CASSGLAGLKNIQYF. The CDR3, as DNA: TGTGCCAGCAGCGGACTAGCGGGCCTCAAAAACATTCAGTACTTC.

This clone was counted a few times. J is TRBJ2-7 and V is TRBV13, with 8 positions matching TRBD2. Germline lookup yields CDR1 PRHDT and CDR2 FYEKMQ (reference sequence). J gave up 2 bases and V 5 bases, and 8 bases lay outside the gene matches. This CDR3 has 15 residues. In DNA form, the CDR3 reads TGTGCCAGCAGCCCGGGGGGGAGCGGTACCTACGAGCAGTACTTC. Protein: CASSPGGSGTYEQYF.

This clone was counted a single time. This chain joins TRBV7-9 and TRBJ2-7, with D hard to call. V lost 3 bases to trimming and J lost 4 bases, with 10 bases between them. CDR3 size: 13 residues. Germline values: CDR1 SEHNR, CDR2 FQNEAQ (reference sequence). The CDR3 coding sequence is TGTGCCAGCAGCTTGGGCGCGGTTTACGAGCAGTACTTC. Translating it yields CASSLGAVYEQYF.

V gene TRBV10-3 combines with J gene TRBJ1-1; TRBD1 aligns across 9 bases. J was trimmed by 0 bases and V by 3 bases; bases with no gene match: 11. The germline V gene has CDR1 ENHRY and CDR2 SYGVKD. The CDR3 contains 18 residues. The CDR3 here is CAISEGVGQGIMNTEAFF. CDR3 bases: TGTGCCATCAGTGAAGGCGTAGGACAGGGGATTATGAACACTGAAGCTTTCTTT.

In this sample, this clone turned up once. The gene calls are TRBV14 and TRBJ1-2, with 9 nucleotides matching TRBD1. Unmatched junction bases numbered 7, after V lost 6 bases and J lost 2 bases. The CDR3 runs to 15 residues. Germline assignment: CDR1 SGHDN and CDR2 FVKESK. The CDR3 DNA is TGTGCCAGCAGGCCGCCGGGACAGGGAAACTATGGCTACACCTTC. Protein product: CASRPPGQGNYGYTF. Using reference TRBV14 and TRBJ1-2 for the parts outside the CDR3, the full variable domain is EAGVTQFPSHSVIEKGQTVTLRCDPISGHDNLYWYRRVMGKEIKFLLHFVKESKQDESGMPNNRFLAERTGGTYSTLKVQPAELEDSGVYFCASRPPGQGNYGYTFGSGTRLTVV.

This clone was observed once. The chain is built from TRBV4-3 and TRBJ2-7; TRBD2 is a possible D gene (6 bases). The length of the CDR3 is 15 residues. Germline-derived CDR1 and CDR2 are LGHNA and YSLEER. Between the trimmed V and J ends, which lost 4 bases and 2 bases, there was a span of 15 bases. The DNA for the CDR3 is TGCGCCAGCAGCCTTTCCCTGGCGGGGACCTACGAGCAGTACTTC. The encoded protein is CASSLSLAGTYEQYF.

This clone was observed once. The chain couples TRBV4-2 to TRBJ1-1, with D unclear. The germline V gene has CDR1 LGHNA and CDR2 YNFKEQ. The CDR3 has 14 residues. Trimming took 3 bases from V and 0 from J, leaving 8 bases between them. The CDR3 spells CASSHPSMNTEAFF. The CDR3 DNA is TGTGCCAGCAGCCACCCCTCGATGAACACTGAAGCTTTCTTT.

V gene TRBV3-1 (or the pseudogene TRBV3-2) combines with J gene TRBJ1-3; D not resolved. V was clipped by 2 bases and J by 0 bases, with 14 bases between them. The germline V gene encodes CDR1 LGHDT and CDR2 YNNKEL (reference sequence). This CDR3 region has 17 residues. The CDR3 sequence: CASSQSVQLLSGNTIYF. The CDR3 nucleotides read TGTGCCAGCAGCCAAAGCGTACAATTACTCTCTGGAAACACCATATATTTT.

V is TRBV4-1 and J is TRBJ1-1, with 10 bases that match TRBD1. J was trimmed by 5 bases and V by 4 bases; bases with no gene match: 10. Germline assignment: CDR1 MGHRA and CDR2 YSYEKL. The CDR3 has 16 residues. CDR3 region: CASSPRTGGLRTEAFF. CDR3 sequence (DNA): TGCGCCAGCAGCCCCCGGACAGGGGGATTGAGGACTGAAGCTTTCTTT.

Only a few counts were recorded for this clone. The chain is built from TRBV7-3 and TRBJ2-2; D perhaps matches TRBD2 (7 bases). Germline CDR1 and CDR2: SGHTA and FQGTGA. V lost 5 bases, J lost 1 base, and 14 bases lay in between. There are 16 residues in the CDR3. CDR3 loop: CASSPSGGRNTGELFF. Here the CDR3 DNA reads TGTGCCAGCAGCCCATCCGGGGGGCGGAACACCGGGGAGCTGTTTTTT.

This clone was detected only once. The chain combines TRBV5-5 with TRBJ2-3; 7 bases map to TRBD2. This CDR3 has 15 amino acids. Trimming at V came to 3 bases and at J to 1 base, leaving 5 bases not matched to a gene. CDR1 is SGHKS, CDR2 YYEKEE, per germline (reference sequence). The CDR3 loop is CASSWPRGGTDTQYF. CDR3 nucleotides: TGTGCCAGCAGCTGGCCACGGGGGGGCACAGATACGCAGTATTTT.

V and J are TRBV13 and TRBJ1-1; weak D call: TRBD1 (6 bases). Germline-derived CDR1 and CDR2 are PRHDT and FYEKMQ (reference sequence). The CDR3 runs to 15 residues. V dropped 5 bases and J dropped 1 base, with 14 bases sitting between them. This CDR3 reads CASSTETGRNTEAFF. The CDR3 bases are TGTGCCAGCAGCACCGAAACAGGGCGGAACACTGAAGCTTTCTTT.

The chain carries TRBV19 and TRBJ2-1, with D possibly being TRBD2 (7 bases). V shed 7 bases and J shed 9 bases, with 16 bases lying between them. Germline-derived CDR1 and CDR2 are LNHDA and SQIVND (reference sequence). The length of the CDR3 is 13 residues. In DNA, the CDR3 is TGTGCCAGTAAAGGTGGGGGGGGCAGTGAGCAGTTCTTC. Protein product: CASKGGGGSEQFF. The full variable domain, rest sourced from reference TRBV19 and TRBJ2-1, is DGGITQSPKYLFRKEGQNVTLSCEQNLNHDAMYWYRQDPGQGLRLIYYSQIVNDFQKGDIAEGYSVSREKKESFPLTVTSAQKNPTAFYLCASKGGGGSEQFFGPGTRLTVL.

The gene calls are TRBV2 and TRBJ1-5, with D possibly TRBD1 on 6 matching bases. Germline-derived CDR1 and CDR2 are SNHLY and FYNNEI. The length of the CDR3 is 15 residues. The germline V and J ends were trimmed by 8 bases and 2 bases, with 16 bases remaining between them. The CDR3 bases are TGTGCCAGCCAGGGGCAGCGAGGAGGCAATCAGCCCCAGCATTTT. Translated, it gives CASQGQRGGNQPQHF.

The V and J genes are TRBV24-1 and TRBJ2-3; 8 bases are shared with TRBD2. The CDR3 loop spans 17 amino acids. Trimming removed 3 bases from V and 6 bases from J; junction bases left unmatched: 13. CDR1 is KGHDR, CDR2 SFDVKD, per germline. The CDR3 nucleotides are TGTGCCACCAGTGATCCCGCCTTAGGTAGCGGGGCTGATACGCAGTATTTT. Translation: CATSDPALGSGADTQYF.

This clone appeared a single time. The chain recombines TRBV18 with TRBJ2-5, with D possibly being TRBD1 (6 bases). With 4 bases removed from V and 1 base from J, the gap between germline ends came to 13 bases. Germline loops: CDR1 KGHSH, CDR2 LQKENI. This CDR3 is built from 15 residues. CDR3 DNA sequence: TGTGCCAGCTCACGGTCTGGGGGCCTCCAAGAGACCCAGTACTTC. Amino acids: CASSRSGGLQETQYF. Supplemented by reference TRBV18 and TRBJ2-5, the full variable domain reads NAGVMQNPRHLVRRRGQEARLRCSPMKGHSHVYWYRQLPEEGLKFMVYLQKENIIDESGMPKERFSAEFPKEGPSILRIQQVVRGDSAAYFCASSRSGGLQETQYFGPGTRLLVL.

V usage is TRBV19 and J usage is TRBJ1-6; 7 nucleotides match TRBD1. Trimming removed 7 bases from V and 9 bases from J; junction bases left unmatched: 9. Germline V lookup: CDR1 LNHDA, CDR2 SQIVND (reference sequence). CDR3 length equals 14 residues. DNA of the CDR3: TGTGCCAGTACTGCCGGGACAGTTGTTTCACCCCTCCACTTT. Translating gives CASTAGTVVSPLHF.

The chain recombines TRBV27 with TRBJ2-3; 7 nucleotides match TRBD1. The CDR3 is 12 residues long. Unmatched junction bases numbered 8, after V lost 5 bases and J lost 12 bases. Looked up from germline, CDR1 is MNHEY and CDR2 is SMNVEV (reference sequence). DNA of the CDR3: TGTGCCAGCAGTAGACAGGGAGCCCTTCAGTATTTT. Amino acid sequence: CASSRQGALQYF.

The CDR3 DNA is TGTGCCAGCAGCCAAGCTGACGACGGGACCCAGTACTTC. Its protein is CASSQADDGTQYF. V and J are TRBV4-2 and TRBJ2-5; no definite D call. Germline assignment: CDR1 LGHNA and CDR2 YNFKEQ. V was trimmed by 1 base and J by 7 bases, leaving 10 bases between them. The CDR3 length is 13 residues.

The genes are TRBV9 and TRBJ2-1, with TRBD1 matching over 10 bases. Germline CDR1 is SGDLS and CDR2 is YYNGEE. Trimming took 2 bases from V and 9 from J; bases not matched to a gene: 5. This CDR3 is 14 amino acids long. The CDR3 DNA sequence: TGTGCCAGCAGCGTGGGACAGGGGTCGGGTGAGCAGTTCTTC. Its protein product is CASSVGQGSGEQFF.

The CDR3 sequence: CASSLWSDWVGASTQGNEQFF. The CDR3 bases are TGTGCCAGCAGTTTATGGTCCGACTGGGTTGGGGCGAGTACCCAGGGCAATGAGCAGTTCTTC. The chain couples TRBV27 to TRBJ2-1; perhaps TRBD1 as D (5 bases). Germline lookup yields CDR1 MNHEY and CDR2 SMNVEV (reference sequence). With 1 base removed from V and 6 bases from J, the gap between germline ends came to 31 bases. The CDR3 runs 21 residues.